A selection of T cell receptor beta chains follows, all from one sample in a study of cytotoxic CD8 clonotypes in ibrutinib-treated CLL. Generated by immunoSEQ multiplex PCR, the TCRdb table keeps only in-frame clones and is missing some. The sample comprises about 160,000 clones, roughly 86% of which are singletons, and roughly 2% rests with the top ten. The source material was PBMCs, sampled after 12 months of ibrutinib treatment. These TCRs come from a human donor with chronic lymphocytic leukemia. Each CDR3 is given with its conserved first and last residue. The size field is filled for only some rows; it gives once, few, many or a size class.

J gene: TRBJ1-3; clone size: NA; V gene: TRBV7-2; CDR3 protein: CASSVERFSGNTIYF
J gene: TRBJ2-5; clone size: once; V gene: TRBV28; CDR3 protein: CASSSQDRGIQYF
J gene: TRBJ2-3; clone size: once; V gene: TRBV19; CDR3 protein: CASSIGGGAGSSQTDTQYF
J gene: TRBJ1-3; clone size: NA; V gene: TRBV18; CDR3 protein: CASSPISLTISGNTIYF
J gene: TRBJ2-2; clone size: NA; V gene: TRBV29-1; CDR3 protein: CSVLLGHTNTGELFF
J gene: TRBJ2-7; clone size: NA; V gene: TRBV20-1; CDR3 protein: CSARFYYEQYF
J gene: TRBJ2-2; clone size: NA; V gene: TRBV7-3; CDR3 protein: CASSQTGLAESNTGELFF
J gene: TRBJ1-6; clone size: few; V gene: TRBV27; CDR3 protein: CASSFPTGPLHF
J gene: TRBJ1-4; clone size: NA; V gene: TRBV28; CDR3 protein: CASSTHGALRGANEKLFF
J gene: TRBJ1-2; clone size: NA; V gene: TRBV5-4; CDR3 protein: CASSPQQGGFYGYTF
J gene: TRBJ1-4; clone size: NA; V gene: TRBV10-3; CDR3 protein: CAISEGSPEIGKLFF
J gene: TRBJ2-2; clone size: many; V gene: TRBV5-8; CDR3 protein: CASSLEGRSGELFF
J gene: TRBJ1-2; clone size: NA; V gene: TRBV19; CDR3 protein: CASSINTFGYGYTF
J gene: TRBJ1-1; clone size: NA; V gene: TRBV9; CDR3 protein: CASSVSGINTEAFF
J gene: TRBJ2-6; clone size: NA; V gene: TRBV23-1; CDR3 protein: CASSQVGQGLYLSTGANVLTF
J gene: TRBJ1-5; clone size: NA; V gene: TRBV28; CDR3 protein: CASSLPPVGWGRQPQHF
J gene: TRBJ1-2; clone size: NA; V gene: TRBV9; CDR3 protein: CASSVGQYGYTF
J gene: TRBJ2-5; clone size: NA; V gene: TRBV7-3; CDR3 protein: CASSLAAAQETQYF
J gene: TRBJ1-2; clone size: NA; V gene: TRBV7-8; CDR3 protein: CASSTGQGSRGYTF
J gene: TRBJ2-1; clone size: NA; V gene: TRBV9; CDR3 protein: CASSSLLLAGGLNEQFF
J gene: TRBJ1-5; clone size: NA; V gene: TRBV5-1; CDR3 protein: CASSLAPTGAGNQPQHF
J gene: TRBJ2-5; clone size: NA; V gene: TRBV19; CDR3 protein: CASSMVAGVARSQETQYF